This T cell receptor (beta chain) is drawn from a study of identical twins. To note about this clonotype: Its antigen is as yet unknown.

General study findings and limits: Abundant beta clonotypes from cord blood had fewer insertions, unlike memory repertoires, which showed none.

Trimming pared 4 bases from V and 5 bases from J, leaving 13 bases between. Germline V gene data show CDR1 as MNHEY and CDR2 as SVGAGI. This CDR3 is 14 amino acids long. MiXCR, run by TCRdb on the 5' RACE reads, gives a single entry per CDR3 protein. The data contain hundreds of thousands of distinct CDR3 sequences, 15% to 20% of them singletons. A further study also used this sample, focusing on T cells expressing NK-cell markers. According to that study: Whether expanded NKG2C+ T cell clones recognized HCMV stayed uncertain.

The rearrangement joins TRBV6-5 to TRBJ2-3; maybe TRBD2 (6 bases). What was sequenced was PBMCs. The sequence came from a woman aged 18-35 years in good health. Written as DNA, the CDR3 is TGTGCCAGCAGTTCTTACAGCGGGCTAGATACGCAGTATTTT. The encoded protein is CASSSYSGLDTQYF.